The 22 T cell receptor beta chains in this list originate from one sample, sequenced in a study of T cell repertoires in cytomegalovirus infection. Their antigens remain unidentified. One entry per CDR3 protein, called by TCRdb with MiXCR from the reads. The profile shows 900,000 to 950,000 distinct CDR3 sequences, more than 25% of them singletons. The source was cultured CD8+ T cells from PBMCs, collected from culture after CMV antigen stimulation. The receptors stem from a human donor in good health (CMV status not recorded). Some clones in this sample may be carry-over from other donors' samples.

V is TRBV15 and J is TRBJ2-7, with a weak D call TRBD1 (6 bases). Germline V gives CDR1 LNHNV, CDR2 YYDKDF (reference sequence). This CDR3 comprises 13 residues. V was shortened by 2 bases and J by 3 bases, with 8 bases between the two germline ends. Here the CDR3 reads CATSRLQGYEQYF. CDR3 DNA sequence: TGTGCCACCAGCAGACTACAGGGCTACGAGCAGTACTTC.

CDR3 DNA sequence: TGTGCCAGCCTTCCGATTGGACAGGGGAACACTGAAGCTTTCTTT. As protein: CASLPIGQGNTEAFF. The chain joins TRBV2 to TRBJ1-1, with TRBD1 identical over 8 bases. The V and J ends lost 8 bases and 1 base, in that order; junction bases with no gene match: 9. Germline V gene lookup returns CDR1 SNHLY and CDR2 FYNNEI. The CDR3 covers 15 residues.

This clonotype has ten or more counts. CDR3 sequence reads: CASSFGDEAFF. The CDR3 DNA is TGTGCCAGCAGCTTTGGAGATGAAGCTTTCTTT. V is TRBV7-9 and J is TRBJ1-1; D not resolved. Germline V gene lookup returns CDR1 SEHNR and CDR2 FQNEAQ (reference sequence). V was trimmed by 3 bases and J by 7 bases, leaving 6 bases between them. This CDR3 region has 11 residues.

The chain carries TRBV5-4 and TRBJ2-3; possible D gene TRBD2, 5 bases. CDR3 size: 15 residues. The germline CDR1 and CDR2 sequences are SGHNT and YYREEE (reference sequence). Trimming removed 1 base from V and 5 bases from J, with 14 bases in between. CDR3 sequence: CASSLRDGVVDTQYF. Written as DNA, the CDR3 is TGTGCCAGCAGCTTGAGAGACGGGGTAGTAGATACGCAGTATTTT.

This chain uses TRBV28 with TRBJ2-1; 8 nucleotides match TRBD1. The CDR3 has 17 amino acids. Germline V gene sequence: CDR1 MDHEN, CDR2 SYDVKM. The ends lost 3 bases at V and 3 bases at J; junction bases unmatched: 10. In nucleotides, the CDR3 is TGTGCCAGCAGTTTTTTTACCCAGGGGGCTGACTACAATGAGCAGTTCTTC. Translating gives CASSFFTQGADYNEQFF.

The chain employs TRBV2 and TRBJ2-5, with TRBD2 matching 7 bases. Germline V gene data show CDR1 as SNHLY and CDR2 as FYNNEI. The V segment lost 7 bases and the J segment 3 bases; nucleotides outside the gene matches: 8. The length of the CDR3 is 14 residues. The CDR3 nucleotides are TGTGCCAGCATATCTAGCGGCGTTAAAGAGACCCAGTACTTC. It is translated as CASISSGVKETQYF.

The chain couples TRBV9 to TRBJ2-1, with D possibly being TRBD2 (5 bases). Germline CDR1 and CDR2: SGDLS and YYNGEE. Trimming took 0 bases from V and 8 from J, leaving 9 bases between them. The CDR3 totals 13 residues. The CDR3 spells CASSVVGVDEQFF. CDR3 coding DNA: TGTGCCAGCAGCGTAGTCGGGGTAGATGAGCAGTTCTTC.

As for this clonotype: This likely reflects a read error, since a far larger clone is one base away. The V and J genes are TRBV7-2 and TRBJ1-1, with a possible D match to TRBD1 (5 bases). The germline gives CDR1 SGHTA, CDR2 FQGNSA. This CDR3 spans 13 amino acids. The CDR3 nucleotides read TGTGTCAGCAGCTTCCCGGGGGGCACTGAAGCTTTCTTT. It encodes CVSSFPGGTEAFF.

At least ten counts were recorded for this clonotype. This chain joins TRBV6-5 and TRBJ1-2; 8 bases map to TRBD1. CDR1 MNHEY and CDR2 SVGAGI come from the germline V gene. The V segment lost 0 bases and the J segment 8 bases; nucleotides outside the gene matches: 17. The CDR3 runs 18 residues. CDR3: CASSYSISDGQGAFGYTF. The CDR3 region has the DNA TGTGCCAGCAGTTACTCGATTTCGGATGGGCAGGGGGCGTTCGGCTACACCTTC.

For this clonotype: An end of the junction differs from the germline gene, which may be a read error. In DNA form, the CDR3 reads TGTGTCAGCAGTTCGGCCATCCAAGAGACCCAGTACTTC. It translates to CVSSSAIQETQYF. The gene calls are TRBV12-3 or TRBV12-4 and TRBJ2-5; D gene uncertain. The CDR3 spans 13 residues.

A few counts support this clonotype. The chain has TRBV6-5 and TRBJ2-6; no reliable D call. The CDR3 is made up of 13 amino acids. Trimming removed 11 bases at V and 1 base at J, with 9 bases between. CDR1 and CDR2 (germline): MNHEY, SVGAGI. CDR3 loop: CAAGVSGANVLTF. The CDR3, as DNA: TGTGCCGCCGGAGTATCTGGGGCCAACGTCCTGACTTTC.

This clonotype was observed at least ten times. The CDR3 loop reads CASSLDGFSYEQYV. In nucleotides, the CDR3 is TGTGCCAGCAGCCTGGACGGGTTCTCCTACGAGCAGTACGTC. The chain employs TRBV7-2 and TRBJ2-7; D ambiguous. The germline V gene encodes CDR1 SGHTA and CDR2 FQGNSA. V was clipped by 5 bases and J by 0 bases, with 11 bases between them. This CDR3 is 14 amino acids long.

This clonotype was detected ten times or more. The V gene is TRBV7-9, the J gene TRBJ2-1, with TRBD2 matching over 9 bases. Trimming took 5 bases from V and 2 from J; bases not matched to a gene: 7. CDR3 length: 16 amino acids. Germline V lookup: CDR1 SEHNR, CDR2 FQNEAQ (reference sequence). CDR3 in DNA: TGTGCCAGCAGCACCCGGGTAGCGGGGGCCTACAATGAGCAGTTCTTC. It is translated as CASSTRVAGAYNEQFF.

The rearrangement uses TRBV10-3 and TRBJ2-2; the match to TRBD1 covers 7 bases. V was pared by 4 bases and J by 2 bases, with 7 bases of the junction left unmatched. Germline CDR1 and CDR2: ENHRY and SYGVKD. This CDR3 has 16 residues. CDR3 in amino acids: CAISGTGTANTGELFF. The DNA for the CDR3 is TGTGCCATCAGTGGTACCGGGACAGCTAACACCGGGGAGCTGTTTTTT.

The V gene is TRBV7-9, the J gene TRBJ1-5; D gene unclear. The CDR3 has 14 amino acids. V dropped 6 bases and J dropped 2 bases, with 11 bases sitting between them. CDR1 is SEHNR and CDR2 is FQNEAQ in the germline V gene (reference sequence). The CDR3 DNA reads TGTGCCAGCAGTTACTTGGAGCGCAATCAGCCCCAGCATTTT. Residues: CASSYLERNQPQHF.

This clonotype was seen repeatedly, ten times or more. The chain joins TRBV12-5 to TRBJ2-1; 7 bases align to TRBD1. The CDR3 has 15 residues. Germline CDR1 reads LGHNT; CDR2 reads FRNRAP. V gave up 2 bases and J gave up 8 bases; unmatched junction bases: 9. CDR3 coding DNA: TGTGCTAGTGGTTTGCGACAGGGAACGGTGGATGAGCAGTTCTTC. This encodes CASGLRQGTVDEQFF.

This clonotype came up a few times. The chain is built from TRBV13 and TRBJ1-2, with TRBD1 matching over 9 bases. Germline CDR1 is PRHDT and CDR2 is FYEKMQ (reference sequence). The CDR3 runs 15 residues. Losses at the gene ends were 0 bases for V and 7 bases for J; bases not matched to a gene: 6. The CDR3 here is CASSLGPTGGAGYTF. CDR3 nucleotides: TGTGCCAGCAGCTTAGGACCGACAGGGGGGGCTGGCTACACCTTC.

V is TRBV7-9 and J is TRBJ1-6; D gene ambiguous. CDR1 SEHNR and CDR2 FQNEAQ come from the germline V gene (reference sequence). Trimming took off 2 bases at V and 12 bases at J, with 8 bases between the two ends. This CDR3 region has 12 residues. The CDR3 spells CASSLSSGPLHF. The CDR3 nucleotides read TGTGCCAGCAGCTTAAGTTCTGGACCCCTCCACTTT.

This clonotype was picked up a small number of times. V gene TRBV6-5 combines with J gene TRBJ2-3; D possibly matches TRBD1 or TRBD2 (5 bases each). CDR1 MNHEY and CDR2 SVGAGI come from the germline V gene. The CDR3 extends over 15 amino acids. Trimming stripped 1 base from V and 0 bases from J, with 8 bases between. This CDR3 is CASSYWGSSTDTQYF. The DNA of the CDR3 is TGTGCCAGCAGTTACTGGGGGTCTAGCACAGATACGCAGTATTTT.

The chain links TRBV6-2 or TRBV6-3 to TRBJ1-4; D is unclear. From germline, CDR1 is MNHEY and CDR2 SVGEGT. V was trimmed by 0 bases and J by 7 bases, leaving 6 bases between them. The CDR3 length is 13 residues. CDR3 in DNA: TGTGCCAGCAGTTACTCGAATCTTGAAAAACTGTTTTTT. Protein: CASSYSNLEKLFF.

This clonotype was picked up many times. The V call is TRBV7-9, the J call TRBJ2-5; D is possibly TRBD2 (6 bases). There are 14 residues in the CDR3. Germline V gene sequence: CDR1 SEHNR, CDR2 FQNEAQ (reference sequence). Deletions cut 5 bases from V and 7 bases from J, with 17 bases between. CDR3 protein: CASSRPGQGGTQYF. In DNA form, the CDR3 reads TGTGCCAGCAGCCGACCTGGGCAGGGAGGGACCCAGTACTTC.

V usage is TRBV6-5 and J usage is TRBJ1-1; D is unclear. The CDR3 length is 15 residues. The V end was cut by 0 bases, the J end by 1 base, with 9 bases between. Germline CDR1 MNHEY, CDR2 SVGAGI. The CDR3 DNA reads TGTGCCAGCAGTTACTCGCTAGTGGGGAACACTGAAGCTTTCTTT. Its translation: CASSYSLVGNTEAFF.